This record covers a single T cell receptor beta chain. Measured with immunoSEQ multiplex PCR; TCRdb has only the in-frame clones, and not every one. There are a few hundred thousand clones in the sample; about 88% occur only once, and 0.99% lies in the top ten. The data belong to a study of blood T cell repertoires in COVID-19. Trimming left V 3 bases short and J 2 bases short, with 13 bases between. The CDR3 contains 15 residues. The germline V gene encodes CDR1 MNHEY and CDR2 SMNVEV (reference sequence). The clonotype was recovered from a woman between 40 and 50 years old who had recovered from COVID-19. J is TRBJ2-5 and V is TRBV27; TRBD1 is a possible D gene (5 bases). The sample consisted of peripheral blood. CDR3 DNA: TGTGCCAGCAGTTTTTTTTGGGGCCTACAAGAGACCCAGTACTTC. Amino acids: CASSFFWGLQETQYF.